The 22 T cell receptor beta chains presented below share a single source sample, sequenced in a study of blood T cell repertoires in COVID-19. Some clones are missing from TCRdb's copy, which holds only in-frame ones; the method was immunoSEQ multiplex PCR. This table holds 15,000 to 20,000 clones, about 85% found once. Sequencing was performed on peripheral blood. The receptors were sampled from a man between 65 and 85 years old with acute or convalescent COVID-19.

DNA of the CDR3: TGTGCCAGTAGTATGCGGACAGGGTCCATGAACACTGAAGCTTTCTTT. It codes for CASSMRTGSMNTEAFF. This rearrangement joins TRBV19 to TRBJ1-1, with TRBD1 matching over 8 bases. Germline CDR1 LNHDA, CDR2 SQIVND (reference sequence). With 3 bases clipped from V and 0 bases from J, the junction kept 6 bases outside the gene matches. The CDR3 is 16 amino acids.

J is TRBJ2-5 and V is TRBV5-4; maybe TRBD2 (6 bases). This CDR3 spans 14 amino acids. Trimming left V 3 bases short and J 5 bases short, with 14 bases between. Germline CDR1 is SGHNT and CDR2 is YYREEE (reference sequence). CDR3 in DNA: TGTGCCAGCAGCTCGGATCCTAGCGTGGAGACCCAGTACTTC. Its translation: CASSSDPSVETQYF.

This chain connects TRBV15 to TRBJ2-7; tentative D call: TRBD2 (7 bases). The V end lost 3 bases, the J end lost 3 bases, and 15 bases lay between the germline ends. The CDR3 runs to 15 residues. CDR1 is LNHNV and CDR2 is YYDKDF in the germline V gene (reference sequence). The CDR3 coding sequence is TGTGCCACCAGCAGGGGGAGCGGGACAATCTACGAGCAGTACTTC. Its translation: CATSRGSGTIYEQYF.

There are a few counts of this clone. The gene calls are TRBV7-9 and TRBJ1-6; no definite D call. The CDR3 is 14 amino acids. Looked up from germline, CDR1 is SEHNR and CDR2 is FQNEAQ (reference sequence). Trimming left V 1 base short and J 4 bases short, with 5 bases between. DNA for the CDR3: TGTGCCAGCAGCTTAGAACAGTATAATTCACCCCTCCACTTT. It translates to CASSLEQYNSPLHF.

This clone was counted only a few times. This sequence joins TRBV21-1 and TRBJ2-7; whether TRBD1, the table's D call, matches the DNA was not checked. TRBV21-1 has pseudogene status. CDR3 length: 14 residues. DNA of the CDR3: TGTGCCAGCAGCACCCGGACAGCCACCTACGAGCAGTACTTC. Protein sequence: CASSTRTATYEQYF.

This clone was observed a handful of times. This sequence joins TRBV7-8 and TRBJ1-3, with D perhaps matching TRBD1 (6 bases). This CDR3 is 16 amino acids long. From germline, CDR1 is SGHVS and CDR2 FQNEAQ. Trimming removed 4 bases at V and 0 bases at J, with 13 bases between. The CDR3 spells CASSWLRGSSGNTIYF. The CDR3 DNA sequence: TGTGCCAGCAGCTGGCTCAGGGGCAGCTCTGGAAACACCATATATTTT. The variable domain in full, completed from reference TRBV7-8 and TRBJ1-3, reads GAGVSQSPRYKVAKRGQDVALRCDPISGHVSLFWYQQALGQGPEFLTYFQNEAQLDKSGLPSDRFFAERPEGSVSTLKIQRTQQEDSAVYLCASSWLRGSSGNTIYFGEGSWLTVV.

The chain joins TRBV19 to TRBJ2-7, with D hard to call. V lost 6 bases and J 3 bases, leaving 12 bases between the germline ends. The CDR3 totals 13 residues. Germline CDR1 and CDR2: LNHDA and SQIVND (reference sequence). This CDR3 reads CASRAGGNYEQYF. The CDR3 DNA sequence: TGTGCCAGTAGAGCCGGCGGCAACTACGAGCAGTACTTC.

The chain combines TRBV3-1 (or the pseudogene TRBV3-2) with TRBJ1-4, with D possibly being TRBD1 (6 bases). The germline gives CDR1 LGHDT, CDR2 YNNKEL (reference sequence). The length of the CDR3 is 13 residues. The V end lost 6 bases, the J end lost 6 bases, and 11 bases lay between the germline ends. The CDR3 protein is CASSNGGHEKLFF. CDR3 DNA: TGTGCCAGCAGTAACGGGGGGCATGAAAAACTGTTTTTT.

This chain links TRBV27 with TRBJ2-1; 8 bases align to TRBD1. The CDR3 extends over 14 amino acids. The germline CDR1 and CDR2 sequences are MNHEY and SMNVEV (reference sequence). J lost 6 bases, V lost 7 bases, and 8 bases had no gene match. The CDR3 coding sequence is TGTGCCAGCATCAGAGGACAGGGAGGCAATGAGCAGTTCTTC. As protein: CASIRGQGGNEQFF.

The chain carries TRBV4-3 and TRBJ1-2; unclear D gene. With 1 base removed from V and 4 bases from J, the gap between germline ends came to 10 bases. Per the germline V gene, CDR1 is LGHNA and CDR2 is YSLEER. The length of the CDR3 is 14 residues. CDR3 nucleotide sequence: TGCGCCAGCAGCCAAGGGACGGACTCCTATGGCTACACCTTC. Protein: CASSQGTDSYGYTF.

This chain uses TRBV6-5 with TRBJ2-7, with a weak D call TRBD1 (5 bases). Trimming shortened V by 0 bases and J by 6 bases, and 9 bases separated the two germline ends. The CDR3 has 13 residues. CDR1 is MNHEY, CDR2 SVGAGI, per germline. CDR3: CASSYSSGSEQYF. For the CDR3, the DNA is TGTGCCAGCAGTTACTCGTCAGGGTCCGAGCAGTACTTC.

This clone came up once. The genes are TRBV4-3 and TRBJ1-4; D is unresolved. The CDR3 has 15 amino acids. Trimming left V 0 bases short and J 0 bases short, with 5 bases between. The V gene's germline CDR1 is LGHNA and CDR2 YSLEER. The CDR3 sequence is CASSQDIATNEKLFF. CDR3 DNA sequence: TGCGCCAGCAGCCAAGATATAGCAACTAATGAAAAACTGTTTTTT.

The chain links TRBV6-1 to TRBJ1-1, with D hard to call. The V end lost 2 bases, the J end lost 6 bases, and 13 bases lay between the germline ends. Per germline, CDR1 MNHNS and CDR2 SASEGT. The length of the CDR3 is 14 residues. This chain's CDR3 is CASSEIFREAEAFF. Written as DNA, the CDR3 is TGTGCCAGCAGTGAAATCTTTCGGGAAGCTGAAGCTTTCTTT.

This chain connects TRBV7-2 to TRBJ1-1, with D unresolved. V was clipped by 3 bases and J by 10 bases, with 12 bases between them. The CDR3 is 12 residues long. Looked up from germline, CDR1 is SGHTA and CDR2 is FQGNSA. The DNA for the CDR3 is TGTGCCAGCAGCTTTTTGAGCGATGCAGCTTTCTTT. Translating gives CASSFLSDAAFF.

The chain has TRBV27 and TRBJ2-2; TRBD1 is a possible D gene (6 bases). Trimming cost V 2 bases and J 8 bases, with 12 bases left between them. The germline V gene has CDR1 MNHEY and CDR2 SMNVEV (reference sequence). This CDR3 is built from 14 residues. The CDR3 spells CASSLRHRDGELFF. CDR3 DNA: TGTGCCAGCAGTTTACGCCACAGGGATGGGGAGCTGTTTTTT.

This chain links TRBV18 with TRBJ1-6, with 7 bases identical to TRBD1. V dropped 4 bases and J dropped 6; count of bases not matched to a gene: 12. Germline CDR1 is KGHSH and CDR2 is LQKENI. This CDR3 is 17 amino acids long. The chain's CDR3 is CASSRTGLSYSNSPLHF. The CDR3 DNA is TGTGCCAGCTCACGGACAGGCCTCAGCTACTCTAATTCACCCCTCCACTTT.

V is TRBV10-3 and J is TRBJ2-2; D is undetermined. Per germline, CDR1 ENHRY and CDR2 SYGVKD. The CDR3 consists of 15 residues. The germline V and J ends were trimmed by 6 bases and 0 bases, with 11 bases remaining between them. The CDR3 sequence: CAIRSGTANTGELFF. In DNA, the CDR3 is TGTGCCATCAGATCCGGTACAGCGAACACCGGGGAGCTGTTTTTT.

This rearrangement joins TRBV3-1 (or the pseudogene TRBV3-2) to TRBJ2-5; 11 nucleotides agree with TRBD2. V was pared by 1 base and J by 4 bases, with 5 bases of the junction left unmatched. Germline V gives CDR1 LGHDT, CDR2 YNNKEL (reference sequence). The CDR3 contains 16 residues. The CDR3 sequence is CASSQVLAGGVETQYF. The DNA of the CDR3 is TGTGCCAGCAGCCAAGTCCTAGCGGGAGGAGTAGAGACCCAGTACTTC.

This rearrangement joins TRBV28 to TRBJ1-3; weak D call: TRBD1 (5 bases). Germline lookup yields CDR1 MDHEN and CDR2 SYDVKM. V gave up 8 bases and J gave up 7 bases, with 9 bases separating them. The CDR3 extends over 11 amino acids. As DNA, the CDR3 is TGTGCCAGCCATCAGGGTAACACCATATATTTT. Protein product: CASHQGNTIYF.

The genes are TRBV7-2 and TRBJ1-2; D is uncertain. The germline V and J ends were trimmed by 2 bases and 6 bases, with 16 bases remaining between them. Germline assignment: CDR1 SGHTA and CDR2 FQGNSA. This CDR3 spans 15 amino acids. CDR3 in DNA: TGTGCCAGCAGCTTATTTCCGGGGTCTGGAAATGGCTACACCTTC. It encodes CASSLFPGSGNGYTF.

The rearrangement uses TRBV28 and TRBJ1-1, with D possibly matching TRBD1 (5 bases). The CDR3 is 13 residues long. Per the germline V gene, CDR1 is MDHEN and CDR2 is SYDVKM. V was trimmed by 7 bases and J by 5 bases, leaving 14 bases between them. The CDR3 sequence is CASISPGTTEAFF. CDR3 DNA sequence: TGTGCCAGCATCTCACCTGGGACTACTGAAGCTTTCTTT.

J is TRBJ1-5 and V is TRBV18, with unresolved D. CDR1 KGHSH and CDR2 LQKENI come from the germline V gene. This CDR3 spans 12 amino acids. Trimming stripped 5 bases from V and 5 bases from J, with 7 bases between. The CDR3 DNA sequence: TGTGCCAGCTCAGCTATGGATCAGCCCCAGCATTTT. Residues: CASSAMDQPQHF.